This T cell receptor beta chain was sequenced in a study of cytomegalovirus exposure and HLA in healthy donors. Across the whole study: Earlier sequencing of about 200 million T cells yielded 90 million to 140 million unique TCR beta sequences. Notes on the study in general: Data from an earlier analysis indicated that most TCR beta V segments were productive either about 87% or about 30% of the time. Fewer N-insertions (relative to the approximately 670-donor mean) were reportedly seen in an Asian-associated ancestry cluster in a later analysis.

PCR primers comprised 60 Vbeta and 13 Jbeta primers. Profiling relied on immunoSEQ multiplex PCR, and the TCRdb table lists in-frame clones only, not all of them. The repertoire includes 130,000 or so clones, 65% to 80% of them detected once, and about 3% sits in the top ten. The study sampled nominally healthy donors, though unrecorded immune exposures were likely. This CDR3 has 14 amino acids. Germline assignment: CDR1 MRHNA and CDR2 SNTAGT. Trimming removed 6 bases from V and 6 bases from J, with 18 bases in between. About this clone itself: The antigen remains undetermined.

This sequence originates from a man aged 25-45 years in good health and CMV-seronegative. This chain links TRBV6-4 with TRBJ2-7; weak D call: TRBD1 (5 bases). The sequenced sample consisted of PBMCs. In DNA form, the CDR3 reads TGTGCCAGCAGCCCCAAGGACGGACAAGGCGAGCAGTACTTC. Translation gives CASSPKDGQGEQYF.